The present entry profiles one T cell receptor beta chain with its context. What it recognizes is unknown. The source of the sample is a study of OX40 agonist ivuxolimab in advanced cancers. About the research overall: The study treated patients with ivuxolimab, an agonistic anti-OX40 (CD134) antibody. Study findings and constraints: Fewer expanded clones were found on average in CD4+ than in CD8+ T cells.

Per the germline V gene, CDR1 is SGHAT and CDR2 is FQNNGV. V lost 0 bases to trimming and J lost 5 bases, with 7 bases between them. CDR3 length: 13 residues. This table comes from immunoSEQ multiplex PCR, and its TCRdb copy is limited to in-frame clones, with some not included. The repertoire holds 75,000 to 95,000 clones, with around 92% as singletons. Autoimmune disease history or systemic immunosuppression disqualified patients. The chain uses TRBV11-2 and TRBJ1-1; D might be TRBD1 (6 bases). The material was CD4+ or CD8+ T cells sorted from blood, obtained in a trial of the OX40 agonist ivuxolimab. The origin of this receptor is an adult with an advanced solid tumor such as melanoma, head and neck, liver or kidney cancer. The CDR3 spells CASSLEGATEAFF. DNA of the CDR3: TGTGCCAGCAGCTTAGAGGGGGCGACTGAAGCTTTCTTT. The full variable domain, with the rest looked up from reference TRBV11-2 and TRBJ1-1, is EAGVAQSPRYKIIEKRQSVAFWCNPISGHATLYWYQQILGQGPKLLIQFQNNGVVDDSQLPKDRFSAERLKGVDSTLKIQPAKLEDSAVYLCASSLEGATEAFFGQGTRLTVV.